Described below is a single T cell receptor (beta chain) sequence and its context. Those enrolled in Seattle joined during active infection and were followed longitudinally afterward. In the original workflow: Reference gene primer amplification gave estimated nucleated cell counts. The assay was immunoSEQ multiplex PCR, and TCRdb's table has in-frame clones only and misses some. V and J calls and clone size follow that table, whereas D and trimming were derived from the DNA. In the table there are roughly 150,000 clones, approximately 86% of which are singletons. This entry belongs to a study of blood T cell repertoires in COVID-19. This sequence was found in a woman aged 80 or over with COVID-19, enrolled during active disease. The sequencing sample was made of peripheral blood.

The CDR3 reads CASRETGNNQPQHF. The CDR3 DNA is TGTGCCAGCAGGGAGACAGGGAACAATCAGCCCCAGCATTTT. This rearrangement joins TRBV25-1 to TRBJ1-5, with 7 positions matching TRBD1. The junction had 5 bases not matched to a gene; V was cut back by 6 bases and J by 3 bases. CDR1 MGHDK and CDR2 SYGVNS come from the germline V gene. The CDR3 is made up of 14 amino acids.